These 23 T cell receptor beta chains were sequenced from one sample in a study of CD8+ T cells in alopecia areata. Reverse transcribed after extraction, RNA yielded cDNA as the sequencing template. The repertoire was sequenced with immunoSEQ multiplex PCR; TCRdb's copy has only in-frame clones and lacks some. The sample shows 100,000 or so clones, roughly three fifths of them seen only once. Treatment of the sample: oral pan-JAK inhibitor, 5-10 mg twice daily. The specimen comprised CD8+ T cells sorted from blood, sampled at roughly week 58, from a patient treated with tofacitinib. Source of these receptors: a human donor with alopecia areata.

The rearrangement links TRBV21-1 to TRBJ2-4; TRBD2, the table's D call, was not compared with the DNA. TRBV21-1 is described as a pseudogene. This CDR3 is built from 19 residues. The CDR3: CASSKTRGGWVLAKNIQYF. Here the CDR3 DNA reads TGTGCCAGCAGCAAAACCCGGGGAGGGTGGGTCCTAGCCAAAAACATTCAGTACTTC.

This clone was counted once. The chain uses TRBV19 and TRBJ2-2; D is tentatively TRBD1 or TRBD2 (5 bases each). V shed 4 bases and J shed 1 base, with 13 bases lying between them. Germline values: CDR1 LNHDA, CDR2 SQIVND (reference sequence). The CDR3 is made up of 16 amino acids. CDR3 DNA sequence: TGTGCCAGTAGTACCCGGGGCAGATGGAACACCGGGGAGCTGTTTTTT. Its protein product is CASSTRGRWNTGELFF.

The chain combines TRBV7-9 with TRBJ2-3; 9 bases map to TRBD1. This CDR3 is built from 18 residues. The germline CDR1 and CDR2 sequences are SEHNR and FQNEAQ (reference sequence). V lost 4 bases to trimming and J lost 4 bases; unmatched junction nucleotides: 15. The CDR3 loop reads CASSSPVPDRGLADTQYF. For the CDR3, the DNA is TGTGCCAGCAGCTCCCCCGTGCCGGACAGGGGTTTAGCAGATACGCAGTATTTT.

The J gene is TRBJ1-2, the V gene TRBV5-6, with D perhaps TRBD1 (5 bases). Trimming pared 0 bases from V and 7 bases from J, leaving 10 bases between. Germline lookup yields CDR1 SGHDT and CDR2 YYEEEE. This CDR3 region has 13 residues. The CDR3 DNA reads TGTGCCAGCAGCTTGGAGGCGGGGGGTGGCTACACCTTC. This gives the protein CASSLEAGGGYTF.

The CDR3 DNA reads as TGTGCCACCAGCACCCCCGGCGGACCTCAACGAGAGACCCAGTACTTC. Translated: CATSTPGGPQRETQYF. The chain combines TRBV15 with TRBJ2-5; D ambiguous. CDR1 and CDR2 (germline): LNHNV, YYDKDF (reference sequence). CDR3 length: 16 amino acids. Trimming left V 4 bases short and J 4 bases short, with 19 bases between.

The chain links TRBV7-9 to TRBJ2-5; TRBD1 is a possible D gene (6 bases). With 5 bases removed from V and 3 bases from J, the gap between germline ends came to 22 bases. Germline V CDR1 and CDR2: SEHNR, FQNEAQ (reference sequence). This CDR3 comprises 17 residues. CDR3 sequence: CASSTDGVQGRKETQYF. For the CDR3, the DNA is TGTGCCAGCAGCACCGACGGTGTACAGGGACGGAAAGAGACCCAGTACTTC.

The rearrangement uses TRBV4-1 and TRBJ2-5, with 9 bases matching TRBD2. CDR1 is MGHRA and CDR2 is YSYEKL in the germline V gene. This CDR3 is 16 amino acids long. With 6 bases clipped from V and 2 bases from J, the junction kept 10 bases outside the gene matches. The CDR3 bases are TGCGCCAGCAGACGATCGGCGGGGGGGTTACAAGAGACCCAGTACTTC. Protein sequence: CASRRSAGGLQETQYF.

This chain joins TRBV5-6 and TRBJ1-5; tentative D call: TRBD1 (5 bases). CDR1 SGHDT and CDR2 YYEEEE come from the germline V gene. This CDR3 is 15 amino acids long. V lost 0 bases to trimming and J lost 0 bases, with 7 bases between them. CDR3 DNA: TGTGCCAGCAGCTTGGGGGGCTATAGCAATCAGCCCCAGCATTTT. It codes for CASSLGGYSNQPQHF.

The rearrangement joins TRBV9 to TRBJ1-4; D may be TRBD1 (5 bases). The germline gives CDR1 SGDLS, CDR2 YYNGEE. V was shortened by 0 bases and J by 0 bases, with 24 bases between the two germline ends. The CDR3 extends over 21 amino acids. For the CDR3, the DNA is TGTGCCAGCAGCGTAGACCACCTAGGCCAGGACACCGCTGCAACTAATGAAAAACTGTTTTTT. Its translation: CASSVDHLGQDTAATNEKLFF.

The CDR3 loop is CASRSTGNYEQYF. The CDR3 DNA follows: TGTGCCAGCAGGTCGACAGGGAACTACGAGCAGTACTTC. This chain joins TRBV5-6 and TRBJ2-7; the match to TRBD1 covers 7 bases. J lost 3 bases, V lost 5 bases, and 5 bases had no gene match. CDR3 length: 13 amino acids. From germline, CDR1 is SGHDT and CDR2 YYEEEE.

The chain is built from TRBV4-1 and TRBJ1-5; D is perhaps TRBD1 (5 bases). V lost 3 bases and J lost 3, with 9 bases in between. This CDR3 spans 14 amino acids. Germline CDR1 and CDR2: MGHRA and YSYEKL. CDR3 amino acids: CASSQGVYNQPQHF. In nucleotides, the CDR3 is TGCGCCAGCAGCCAGGGGGTTTACAATCAGCCCCAGCATTTT.

The genes are TRBV2 and TRBJ1-1; D possibly corresponds to TRBD1 (5 bases). Germline V gene sequence: CDR1 SNHLY, CDR2 FYNNEI. This CDR3 has 13 amino acids. Trimming shortened V by 8 bases and J by 7 bases, and 17 bases separated the two germline ends. The CDR3 spells CASAGSFLDEAFF. The CDR3 DNA reads as TGTGCCAGCGCAGGGTCATTTTTGGATGAAGCTTTCTTT.

The chain carries TRBV7-9 and TRBJ2-1; the match to TRBD2 covers 8 bases. In germline, CDR1 is SEHNR, CDR2 FQNEAQ (reference sequence). The J segment lost 12 bases and the V segment lost 4 bases, leaving 20 bases of the junction unmatched. This CDR3 is 17 amino acids long. CDR3 DNA: TGTGCCAGCAGCTCTCCCCCGTCTAGCGGGTTCCTCCCACCGCAGTTCTTC. This codes for CASSSPPSSGFLPPQFF. Combining the CDR3 with reference TRBV7-9 and TRBJ2-1 gives the whole variable domain DTGVSQNPRHKITKRGQNVTFRCDPISEHNRLYWYRQTLGQGPEFLTYFQNEAQLEKSRLLSDRFSAERPKGSFSTLEIQRTEQGDSAMYLCASSSPPSSGFLPPQFFGPGTRLTVL.

The rearrangement links TRBV6-5 to TRBJ1-5, with no clear D. Trimming pared 5 bases from V and 2 bases from J, leaving 13 bases between. This CDR3 has 15 amino acids. Germline assignment: CDR1 MNHEY and CDR2 SVGAGI. The CDR3 loop reads CASSQTYQGNQPQHF. The DNA for the CDR3 is TGTGCCAGCAGTCAGACCTACCAGGGCAATCAGCCCCAGCATTTT.

The chain couples TRBV5-1 to TRBJ1-1; D is undetermined. The germline V gene has CDR1 SGHRS and CDR2 YFSETQ. V gave up 3 bases and J gave up 4 bases, with 19 bases separating them. CDR3 size: 16 residues. The DNA of the CDR3 is TGCGCCAGCAGCTCACCGGGCCCCACGGTGGGCACTGAAGCTTTCTTT. It is translated as CASSSPGPTVGTEAFF.

The V call is TRBV2, the J call TRBJ1-5, with D uncertain. V shed 2 bases and J shed 2 bases, with 10 bases lying between them. The germline CDR1 and CDR2 sequences are SNHLY and FYNNEI. The CDR3 has 15 amino acids. In DNA, the CDR3 is TGTGCCAGCAGTGAAACGGGGATAGGCAATCAGCCCCAGCATTTT. Translated, it gives CASSETGIGNQPQHF. Drawing the rest from reference TRBV2 and TRBJ1-5, the complete variable domain is EPEVTQTPSHQVTQMGQEVILRCVPISNHLYFYWYRQILGQKVEFLVSFYNNEISEKSEIFDDQFSVERPDGSNFTLKIRSTKLEDSAMYFCASSETGIGNQPQHFGDGTRLSIL.

Only a few counts were recorded for this clone. The chain couples TRBV4-2 to TRBJ2-7; D unresolved. The CDR3 extends over 17 amino acids. Germline V lookup: CDR1 LGHNA, CDR2 YNFKEQ. Trimming pared 1 base from V and 1 base from J, leaving 17 bases between. CDR3 loop: CASSQVGWAEPSYEQYF. DNA of the CDR3: TGTGCCAGCAGCCAAGTCGGGTGGGCAGAACCGTCCTACGAGCAGTACTTC.

The V gene is TRBV30, the J gene TRBJ2-6; tentatively, D is TRBD1 (6 bases). V lost 2 bases and J 0 bases, leaving 14 bases between the germline ends. CDR1 and CDR2 from the germline V gene are GTSNPN and SVGIG (reference sequence). The length of the CDR3 is 17 residues. CDR3 sequence: CAWSLIGQSSGANVLTF. DNA for the CDR3: TGTGCCTGGAGTCTTATCGGACAGAGCTCTGGGGCCAACGTCCTGACTTTC.

The J gene is TRBJ1-1, the V gene TRBV25-1; D is perhaps TRBD1 (6 bases). This CDR3 is 11 amino acids long. Trimming left V 8 bases short and J 10 bases short, with 14 bases between. Germline V gene data show CDR1 as MGHDK and CDR2 as SYGVNS. CDR3 region: CASGRGGGAFF. DNA for the CDR3: TGTGCCAGCGGAAGAGGGGGGGGAGCTTTCTTT.

This clone occurred once. The rearrangement joins TRBV25-1 to TRBJ2-5; possibly TRBD2 for D (6 bases). In germline, CDR1 is MGHDK, CDR2 SYGVNS. The CDR3 is 15 amino acids. The germline V and J ends were trimmed by 10 bases and 1 base, with 19 bases remaining between them. CDR3 sequence reads: CANLWEVGVQETQYF. CDR3 DNA: TGTGCCAACCTTTGGGAGGTCGGAGTCCAAGAGACCCAGTACTTC.

This clone has more than one count but fewer than ten. J is TRBJ2-7 and V is TRBV11-2; 7 bases fit TRBD2. This CDR3 region has 15 residues. Per the germline V gene, CDR1 is SGHAT and CDR2 is FQNNGV. The V segment lost 1 base and the J segment 3 bases; nucleotides outside the gene matches: 6. The CDR3 loop reads CASSLALRGIYEQYF. The CDR3 DNA follows: TGTGCCAGCAGCTTAGCATTGCGGGGGATCTACGAGCAGTACTTC.

The chain carries TRBV5-1 and TRBJ1-1; D not certain. CDR1 is SGHRS, CDR2 YFSETQ, per germline. The CDR3 is made up of 13 amino acids. The ends were cut back, 4 bases at V and 4 bases at J, with 11 bases in the middle. DNA of the CDR3: TGCGCCAGCAGCACCCCGCCGGCCACTGAAGCTTTCTTT. Encoded protein: CASSTPPATEAFF. Full variable domain (missing parts from reference TRBV5-1 and TRBJ1-1): KAGVTQTPRYLIKTRGQQVTLSCSPISGHRSVSWYQQTPGQGLQFLFEYFSETQRNKGNFPGRFSGRQFSNSRSEMNVSTLELGDSALYLCASSTPPATEAFFGQGTRLTVV.

The V and J genes are TRBV27 and TRBJ1-2; TRBD1 is a possible D gene (6 bases). Per germline, CDR1 MNHEY and CDR2 SMNVEV (reference sequence). Trimming took 6 bases from V and 8 from J, leaving 22 bases between them. The CDR3 is 15 amino acids. The CDR3 DNA is TGTGCCAGCAGGCCGGGACACCTTAGCAGGATGGGCTACACCTTC. This codes for CASRPGHLSRMGYTF.